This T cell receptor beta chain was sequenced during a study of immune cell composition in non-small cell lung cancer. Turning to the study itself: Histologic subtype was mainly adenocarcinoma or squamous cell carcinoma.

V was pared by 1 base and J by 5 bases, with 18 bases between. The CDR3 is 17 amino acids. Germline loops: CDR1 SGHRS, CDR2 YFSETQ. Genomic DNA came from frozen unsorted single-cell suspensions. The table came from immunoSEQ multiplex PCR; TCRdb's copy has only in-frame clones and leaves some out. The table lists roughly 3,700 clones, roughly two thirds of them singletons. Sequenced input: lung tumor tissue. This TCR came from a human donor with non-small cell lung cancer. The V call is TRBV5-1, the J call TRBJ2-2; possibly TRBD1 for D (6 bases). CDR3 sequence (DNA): TGCGCCAGCAGCTTGTTCTCCAGGGGCGCGGTAACCGGGGAGCTGTTTTTT. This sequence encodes CASSLFSRGAVTGELFF.